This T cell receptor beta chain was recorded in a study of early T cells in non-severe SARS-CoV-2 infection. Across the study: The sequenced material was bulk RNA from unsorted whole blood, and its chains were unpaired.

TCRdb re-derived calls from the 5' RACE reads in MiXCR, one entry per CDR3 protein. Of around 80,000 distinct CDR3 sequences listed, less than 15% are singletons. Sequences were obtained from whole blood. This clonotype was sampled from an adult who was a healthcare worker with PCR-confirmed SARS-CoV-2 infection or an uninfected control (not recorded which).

The CDR3 loop is CASSQDLANPFKDIQYF. In nucleotides, the CDR3 is TGCGCCAGCAGCCAAGATTTGGCAAATCCGTTCAAGGACATTCAGTACTTC. This chain connects TRBV4-1 to TRBJ2-4; D unresolved. V lost 0 bases to trimming and J lost 8 bases, with 20 bases between them. CDR3 length: 17 amino acids. Germline CDR1 and CDR2: MGHRA and YSYEKL.